The T cell receptor (beta chain) described here comes from a study of identifying expanded T cells in peripheral blood. In this sample, this clone turned up once. Sequenced by immunoSEQ multiplex PCR; TCRdb stores in-frame clones only, minus some. The sample carries roughly 100,000 clones, more than 70% recorded once. V was trimmed by 0 bases and J by 1 base, leaving 13 bases between them. Germline V gene data show CDR1 as SGHRS and CDR2 as YFSETQ. The CDR3 totals 16 residues. The chain has TRBV5-1 and TRBJ2-5; perhaps TRBD2 as D (6 bases). This clonotype was obtained from a person between 18 and 75 years old in good health. Specimen: blood. The CDR3 region has the DNA TGCGCCAGCAGCTTGGGGGGACTCCTATTCCAAGAGACCCAGTACTTC. This codes for CASSLGGLLFQETQYF.